These 31 T cell receptor beta chains were sequenced from one sample in a study of control samples from healthy donors and cancer patients. Sequenced by immunoSEQ multiplex PCR; TCRdb stores in-frame clones only, minus some. The sample contains 95,000 to 100,000 clones, about 89% of which appear only once. Sequencing was performed on blood. Every receptor here comes from a man in his thirties or forties in good health.

The CDR3 sequence: CASRTLTDTQYF. The DNA of the CDR3 is TGTGCCAGCAGGACCTTAACCGATACGCAGTATTTT. J is TRBJ2-3 and V is TRBV11-1; D unresolved. This CDR3 is 12 amino acids long. Germline CDR1 SGHAT, CDR2 FQDESV (reference sequence). Between the trimmed V and J ends, which lost 6 bases and 6 bases, there was a span of 10 bases.

The chain couples TRBV5-1 to TRBJ1-6; 8 bases are a match to TRBD1. This CDR3 has 14 residues. Trimming cost V 4 bases and J 10 bases; bases outside gene matches: 7. Germline CDR1 reads SGHRS; CDR2 reads YFSETQ. CDR3 bases: TGCGCCAGCAGCCAGGACAGGGAGGACTCACCCCTCCACTTT. Protein sequence: CASSQDREDSPLHF.

V gene TRBV5-4 combines with J gene TRBJ2-7; a possible D gene is TRBD1 (6 bases). Trimming shortened V by 4 bases and J by 3 bases, and 17 bases separated the two germline ends. The CDR3 has 15 residues. The germline CDR1 and CDR2 sequences are SGHNT and YYREEE (reference sequence). CDR3 region: CASSDNRVSRYEQYF. The CDR3 coding sequence is TGTGCCAGCAGCGACAACAGGGTCTCTCGCTACGAGCAGTACTTC.

V and J are TRBV14 and TRBJ1-1, with D possibly TRBD1 on 5 matching bases. The CDR3 contains 16 residues. V was pared by 4 bases and J by 0 bases, with 15 bases between. CDR1 SGHDN and CDR2 FVKESK come from the germline V gene. The CDR3 DNA follows: TGTGCCAGCAGCCCAGCTATGGGACGGGTGAACACTGAAGCTTTCTTT. Protein sequence: CASSPAMGRVNTEAFF. Full variable domain (rest looked up from reference TRBV14 and TRBJ1-1): EAGVTQFPSHSVIEKGQTVTLRCDPISGHDNLYWYRRVMGKEIKFLLHFVKESKQDESGMPNNRFLAERTGGTYSTLKVQPAELEDSGVYFCASSPAMGRVNTEAFFGQGTRLTVV.

The genes are TRBV5-1 and TRBJ2-7, with 9 bases aligning to TRBD1. The trim removed 4 bases at V and 4 bases at J, leaving 6 bases unmatched. Germline V gene sequence: CDR1 SGHRS, CDR2 YFSETQ. The CDR3 runs 14 residues. Here the CDR3 reads CASSQYRGHYEQYF. DNA for the CDR3: TGCGCCAGCAGCCAGTACAGGGGGCATTACGAGCAGTACTTC.

The chain combines TRBV5-4 with TRBJ2-1; D call uncertain. The V end was cut by 10 bases, the J end by 0 bases, with 14 bases between. The CDR3 is made up of 14 amino acids. CDR1 SGHNT and CDR2 YYREEE come from the germline V gene (reference sequence). The CDR3 region has the DNA TGTGCCGCGAAGACTTTTAGCTCCTACAATGAGCAGTTCTTC. This encodes CAAKTFSSYNEQFF. The full variable domain, with the rest looked up from reference TRBV5-4 and TRBJ2-1, is ETGVTQSPTHLIKTRGQQVTLRCSSQSGHNTVSWYQQALGQGPQFIFQYYREEENGRGNFPPRFSGLQFPNYSSELNVNALELDDSALYLCAAKTFSSYNEQFFGPGTRLTVL.

The chain has TRBV18 and TRBJ1-2; the D gene is possibly TRBD1 (5 bases). CDR3 length: 15 amino acids. The V gene's germline CDR1 is KGHSH and CDR2 LQKENI. The V gene lost 2 bases and the J gene lost 2 bases, with 12 bases spanning the gap. The CDR3 spells CASSPGDGLNYGYTF. DNA for the CDR3: TGTGCCAGCTCACCAGGGGACGGACTCAACTATGGCTACACCTTC.

This chain joins TRBV28 and TRBJ2-1; no definite D call. This CDR3 comprises 17 residues. CDR1 is MDHEN, CDR2 SYDVKM, per germline. V dropped 7 bases and J dropped 2 bases, with 21 bases sitting between them. The CDR3 DNA reads as TGTGCCAGCACCCCCCGATTGGACCGACGAACCTACAATGAGCAGTTCTTC. This codes for CASTPRLDRRTYNEQFF. The full variable domain, in which reference TRBV28 and TRBJ2-1 provide the parts outside the CDR3, is DVKVTQSSRYLVKRTGEKVFLECVQDMDHENMFWYRQDPGLGLRLIYFSYDVKMKEKGDIPEGYSVSREKKERFSLILESASTNQTSMYLCASTPRLDRRTYNEQFFGPGTRLTVL.

V and J are TRBV5-1 and TRBJ1-6; 9 nucleotides align to TRBD1. CDR3 length: 16 residues. The germline V gene has CDR1 SGHRS and CDR2 YFSETQ. Trimming at V came to 0 bases and at J to 2 bases, leaving 0 bases not matched to a gene. CDR3 sequence (DNA): TGCGCCAGCAGCTTGGGGACAGGGGCCTATAATTCACCCCTCCACTTT. Translating it yields CASSLGTGAYNSPLHF.

This chain joins TRBV18 and TRBJ2-5, with a weak D call TRBD2 (5 bases). This CDR3 comprises 15 residues. V was cut by 1 base and J by 2 bases, with 11 bases left in between. Germline V gene sequence: CDR1 KGHSH, CDR2 LQKENI. CDR3 sequence reads: CASSPLTRRQETQYF. The CDR3 DNA reads TGTGCCAGCTCACCACTAACTAGGAGGCAAGAGACCCAGTACTTC.

The chain combines TRBV5-1 with TRBJ1-6; D is possibly TRBD1 (6 bases). Trimming took off 2 bases at V and 6 bases at J, with 12 bases between the two ends. The CDR3 is 15 residues long. CDR1 SGHRS and CDR2 YFSETQ come from the germline V gene. CDR3 sequence (DNA): TGCGCCAGCAGCTTAGATACAGGGCTTAATTCACCCCTCCACTTT. Its translation: CASSLDTGLNSPLHF. Full variable domain (outside the CDR3, taken from reference TRBV5-1 and TRBJ1-6): KAGVTQTPRYLIKTRGQQVTLSCSPISGHRSVSWYQQTPGQGLQFLFEYFSETQRNKGNFPGRFSGRQFSNSRSEMNVSTLELGDSALYLCASSLDTGLNSPLHFGNGTRLTVT.

V usage is TRBV7-9 and J usage is TRBJ2-1; 11 bases are a match to TRBD2. Germline V gives CDR1 SEHNR, CDR2 FQNEAQ (reference sequence). This CDR3 spans 16 amino acids. Losses at the gene ends were 10 bases for V and 5 bases for J; bases not matched to a gene: 13. The CDR3 nucleotides are TGTGCCACAGCCCCCTTACTAGCGGGAGTTGACAATGAGCAGTTCTTC. It yields the protein CATAPLLAGVDNEQFF.

This sequence joins TRBV4-1 and TRBJ1-5; D not resolved. Trimming left V 3 bases short and J 6 bases short, with 15 bases between. The CDR3 runs to 15 residues. Looked up from germline, CDR1 is MGHRA and CDR2 is YSYEKL. The CDR3 DNA is TGCGCCAGCAGCCACCAAGATAGCGGGGTTCAGCCCCAGCATTTT. Residues: CASSHQDSGVQPQHF.

The rearrangement links TRBV19 to TRBJ1-1, with 10 bases that match TRBD1. From germline, CDR1 is LNHDA and CDR2 SQIVND (reference sequence). The CDR3 totals 13 residues. V lost 5 bases and J lost 6; bases outside the gene matches: 3. The CDR3 protein is CASSGQGGSEAFF. The CDR3, as DNA: TGTGCCAGTAGTGGACAGGGGGGGTCTGAAGCTTTCTTT.

J is TRBJ1-1 and V is TRBV19; 9 nucleotides match TRBD1. This CDR3 has 13 residues. Trimming took 6 bases from V and 7 from J; bases not matched to a gene: 6. Germline lookup yields CDR1 LNHDA and CDR2 SQIVND (reference sequence). CDR3 in amino acids: CASRGQGGGEAFF. CDR3 sequence (DNA): TGTGCCAGTAGGGGACAGGGAGGAGGTGAAGCTTTCTTT. The full variable domain, rest sourced from reference TRBV19 and TRBJ1-1, is DGGITQSPKYLFRKEGQNVTLSCEQNLNHDAMYWYRQDPGQGLRLIYYSQIVNDFQKGDIAEGYSVSREKKESFPLTVTSAQKNPTAFYLCASRGQGGGEAFFGQGTRLTVV.

The chain is built from TRBV10-3 and TRBJ2-3; perhaps TRBD1 as D (5 bases). Germline loops: CDR1 ENHRY, CDR2 SYGVKD. The CDR3 spans 15 residues. V lost 0 bases, J lost 2 bases, and 9 bases lay in between. CDR3: CAISESGQTTDTQYF. The CDR3, as DNA: TGTGCCATCAGTGAGTCGGGGCAAACCACAGATACGCAGTATTTT.

This clone is a singleton in its sample. The chain couples TRBV29-1 to TRBJ1-2, with a possible D match to TRBD1 (6 bases). Trimming left V 6 bases short and J 6 bases short, with 20 bases between. This CDR3 spans 14 amino acids. Germline-derived CDR1 and CDR2 are SQVTM and ANQGSEA. The CDR3 sequence: CSVQGGGPRDGYTF. CDR3 DNA sequence: TGCAGCGTACAGGGAGGTGGCCCTCGGGATGGCTACACCTTC.

The rearrangement links TRBV5-6 to TRBJ1-6; D gene ambiguous. This CDR3 spans 15 amino acids. Trimming pared 0 bases from V and 7 bases from J, leaving 11 bases between. CDR1 and CDR2 (germline): SGHDT, YYEEEE. The CDR3 protein is CASSLGRLRNSPLHF. CDR3 DNA: TGTGCCAGCAGCTTGGGAAGGTTGCGGAATTCACCCCTCCACTTT.

V is TRBV9 and J is TRBJ2-3, with unresolved D. The CDR3 is 12 amino acids. V was trimmed by 0 bases and J by 6 bases, leaving 5 bases between them. CDR1 is SGDLS, CDR2 YYNGEE, per germline. The DNA for the CDR3 is TGTGCCAGCAGCGTAGCATCCGATACGCAGTATTTT. Amino acid sequence: CASSVASDTQYF.

The V call is TRBV30, the J call TRBJ1-2; D unresolved. Germline assignment: CDR1 GTSNPN and CDR2 SVGIG (reference sequence). V was clipped by 2 bases and J by 4 bases, with 5 bases between them. The CDR3 totals 11 residues. The CDR3 spells CAWSRFYGYTF. The CDR3 DNA reads TGTGCCTGGAGTCGATTCTATGGCTACACCTTC.

The chain recombines TRBV3-1 (or the pseudogene TRBV3-2) with TRBJ1-5; no firm D call. Germline CDR1 is LGHDT and CDR2 is YNNKEL (reference sequence). V was trimmed by 0 bases and J by 6 bases, leaving 12 bases between them. This CDR3 is built from 15 residues. Here the CDR3 reads CASSQDKRVGQPQHF. DNA of the CDR3: TGTGCCAGCAGCCAAGACAAAAGGGTTGGTCAGCCCCAGCATTTT.

J is TRBJ1-5 and V is TRBV27, with 7 positions matching TRBD1. After removal of 6 bases from V and 0 bases from J, the junction contained 14 bases not matched to a gene. The CDR3 runs 18 residues. Germline V lookup: CDR1 MNHEY, CDR2 SMNVEV (reference sequence). The CDR3 DNA reads as TGTGCCAGCAGCCCCGTCTCCTCAGGGGGGTATAGCAATCAGCCCCAGCATTTT. This sequence encodes CASSPVSSGGYSNQPQHF.

The chain has TRBV24-1 and TRBJ2-5; tentative D call: TRBD2 (5 bases). V was trimmed by 2 bases and J by 2 bases, leaving 11 bases between them. Germline V lookup: CDR1 KGHDR, CDR2 SFDVKD. This CDR3 contains 15 residues. The CDR3 DNA reads TGTGCCACCAGTGATTCAAAGAGGACTCAAGAGACCCAGTACTTC. Protein product: CATSDSKRTQETQYF.

This rearrangement joins TRBV6-1 to TRBJ1-2, with D perhaps matching TRBD1 (6 bases). Per germline, CDR1 MNHNS and CDR2 SASEGT. Trimming took 1 base from V and 4 from J, leaving 19 bases between them. This CDR3 spans 17 amino acids. Here the CDR3 reads CASSEEAGAPPLYGYTF. Here the CDR3 DNA reads TGTGCCAGCAGTGAAGAGGCAGGGGCCCCTCCTCTCTATGGCTACACCTTC.

This clone was seen a few times. The V gene is TRBV12-3 or TRBV12-4, the J gene TRBJ1-1; D ambiguous. Trimming pared 3 bases from V and 10 bases from J, leaving 12 bases between. The CDR3 contains 12 residues. CDR3 sequence reads: CASSFGPRAAFF. The CDR3 coding sequence is TGTGCCAGCAGTTTTGGCCCCCGGGCAGCTTTCTTT.

The CDR3 protein is CASSQGLQSLMNTEAFF. Here the CDR3 DNA reads TGTGCCAGCAGCCAGGGGCTGCAAAGTCTGATGAACACTGAAGCTTTCTTT. The gene calls are TRBV14 and TRBJ1-1; D is perhaps TRBD1 (5 bases). In germline, CDR1 is SGHDN, CDR2 FVKESK. The V end was cut by 3 bases, the J end by 0 bases, with 17 bases between. The CDR3 runs to 17 residues. The full variable domain, rest sourced from reference TRBV14 and TRBJ1-1, is EAGVTQFPSHSVIEKGQTVTLRCDPISGHDNLYWYRRVMGKEIKFLLHFVKESKQDESGMPNNRFLAERTGGTYSTLKVQPAELEDSGVYFCASSQGLQSLMNTEAFFGQGTRLTVV.

The rearrangement joins TRBV7-2 to TRBJ2-7, with unresolved D. V was cut by 2 bases and J by 3 bases, with 8 bases left in between. Germline loops: CDR1 SGHTA, CDR2 FQGNSA. This CDR3 is built from 13 residues. This CDR3 reads CASSLHLGYEQYV. The CDR3 bases are TGTGCCAGCAGCTTACACTTGGGCTACGAGCAGTACGTC.

The J gene is TRBJ1-2, the V gene TRBV10-3; 12 bases line up with TRBD1. V lost 7 bases, J lost 7 bases, and 4 bases stayed unmatched. Germline V CDR1 and CDR2: ENHRY, SYGVKD. The CDR3 is 13 amino acids. Here the CDR3 reads CAIMGQGAFGYTF. Here the CDR3 DNA reads TGTGCCATCATGGGACAGGGGGCCTTTGGCTACACCTTC.

V and J are TRBV9 and TRBJ2-3, with TRBD2 matching over 10 bases. Germline loops: CDR1 SGDLS, CDR2 YYNGEE. Trimming cost V 2 bases and J 0 bases; bases outside gene matches: 6. The CDR3 extends over 17 amino acids. CDR3: CASSVSRTSGSTDTQYF. The CDR3 region has the DNA TGTGCCAGCAGCGTCTCAAGGACTAGCGGTAGCACAGATACGCAGTATTTT.

The chain couples TRBV6-5 to TRBJ2-2; D not certain. The CDR3 covers 14 residues. With 4 bases removed from V and 6 bases from J, the gap between germline ends came to 12 bases. The germline CDR1 and CDR2 sequences are MNHEY and SVGAGI. Written as DNA, the CDR3 is TGTGCCAGCAGTTTGTCTACAAGGCCCGGGGAGCTGTTTTTT. Translating it yields CASSLSTRPGELFF.

The chain couples TRBV6-1 to TRBJ2-7, with 16 bases matching TRBD2. The ends lost 4 bases at V and 3 bases at J; junction bases unmatched: 15. Germline loops: CDR1 MNHNS, CDR2 SASEGT. The length of the CDR3 is 20 residues. In DNA, the CDR3 is TGTGCCAGCAGTGGTCGAGGCGGGACTAGCGGGGGGGTCCCCTACTACGAGCAGTACGTC. Encoded protein: CASSGRGGTSGGVPYYEQYV.